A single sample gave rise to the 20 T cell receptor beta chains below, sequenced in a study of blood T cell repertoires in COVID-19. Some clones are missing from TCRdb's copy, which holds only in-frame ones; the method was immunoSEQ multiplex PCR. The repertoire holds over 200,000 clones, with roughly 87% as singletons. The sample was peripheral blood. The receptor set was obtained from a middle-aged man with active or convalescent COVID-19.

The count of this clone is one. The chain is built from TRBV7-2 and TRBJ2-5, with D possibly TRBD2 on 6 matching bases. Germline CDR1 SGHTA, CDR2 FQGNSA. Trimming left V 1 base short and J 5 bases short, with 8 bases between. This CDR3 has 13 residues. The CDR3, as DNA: TGTGCCAGCAGCTTAGGGACTATTGAGACCCAGTACTTC. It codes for CASSLGTIETQYF.

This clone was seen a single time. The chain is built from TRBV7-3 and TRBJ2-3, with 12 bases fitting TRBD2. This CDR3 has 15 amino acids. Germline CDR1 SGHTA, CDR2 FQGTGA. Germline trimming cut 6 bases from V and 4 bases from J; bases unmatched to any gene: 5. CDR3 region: CASSPSGGAADTQYF. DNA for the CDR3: TGTGCCAGCAGTCCTAGCGGGGGGGCAGCAGATACGCAGTATTTT.

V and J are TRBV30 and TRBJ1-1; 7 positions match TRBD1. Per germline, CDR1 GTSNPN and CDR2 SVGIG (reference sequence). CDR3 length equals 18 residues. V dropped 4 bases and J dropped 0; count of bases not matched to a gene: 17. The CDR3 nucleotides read TGTGCCTGGACCCGAGCCCCCCACAGGGGCCCTCTGAACACTGAAGCTTTCTTT. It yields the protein CAWTRAPHRGPLNTEAFF. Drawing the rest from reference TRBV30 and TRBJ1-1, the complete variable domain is SQTIHQWPATLVQPVGSPLSLECTVEGTSNPNLYWYRQAAGRGLQLLFYSVGIGQISSEVPQNLSASRPQDRQFILSSKKLLLSDSGFYLCAWTRAPHRGPLNTEAFFGQGTRLTVV.

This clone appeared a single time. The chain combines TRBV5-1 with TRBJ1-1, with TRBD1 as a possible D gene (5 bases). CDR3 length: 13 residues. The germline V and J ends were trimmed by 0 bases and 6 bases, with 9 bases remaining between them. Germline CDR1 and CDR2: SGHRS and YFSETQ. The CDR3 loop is CASSLVGGAEAFF. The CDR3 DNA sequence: TGCGCCAGCAGCTTGGTTGGGGGGGCTGAAGCTTTCTTT.

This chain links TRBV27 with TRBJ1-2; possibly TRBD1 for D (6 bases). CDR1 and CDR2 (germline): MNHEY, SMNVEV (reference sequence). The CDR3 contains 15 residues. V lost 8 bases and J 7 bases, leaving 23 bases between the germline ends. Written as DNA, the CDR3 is TGTGCCAGCGGTTCCCTCTCCGGGGGGCGGGGTGGCTACACCTTC. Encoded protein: CASGSLSGGRGGYTF.

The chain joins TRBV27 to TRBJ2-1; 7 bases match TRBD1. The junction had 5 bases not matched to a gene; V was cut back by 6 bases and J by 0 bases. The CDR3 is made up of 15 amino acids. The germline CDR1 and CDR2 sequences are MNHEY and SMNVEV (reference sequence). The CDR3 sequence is CASSKDRSSYNEQFF. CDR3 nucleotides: TGTGCCAGCAGCAAGGACAGGAGCTCCTACAATGAGCAGTTCTTC.

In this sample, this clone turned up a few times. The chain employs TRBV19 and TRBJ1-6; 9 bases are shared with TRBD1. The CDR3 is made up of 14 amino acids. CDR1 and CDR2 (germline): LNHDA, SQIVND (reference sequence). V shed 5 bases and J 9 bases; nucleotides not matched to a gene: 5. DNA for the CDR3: TGTGCCAGTAGTCCATGGGACAGGGCTTCACCCCTCCACTTT. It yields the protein CASSPWDRASPLHF. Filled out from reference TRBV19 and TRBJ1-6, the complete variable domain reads DGGITQSPKYLFRKEGQNVTLSCEQNLNHDAMYWYRQDPGQGLRLIYYSQIVNDFQKGDIAEGYSVSREKKESFPLTVTSAQKNPTAFYLCASSPWDRASPLHFGNGTRLTVT.

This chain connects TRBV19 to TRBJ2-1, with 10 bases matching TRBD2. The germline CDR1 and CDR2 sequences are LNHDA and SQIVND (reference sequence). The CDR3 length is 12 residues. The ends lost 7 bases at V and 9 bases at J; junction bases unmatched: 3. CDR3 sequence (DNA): TGTGCCAGTACTAGCGGGAGCACTGAGCAGTTCTTC. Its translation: CASTSGSTEQFF.

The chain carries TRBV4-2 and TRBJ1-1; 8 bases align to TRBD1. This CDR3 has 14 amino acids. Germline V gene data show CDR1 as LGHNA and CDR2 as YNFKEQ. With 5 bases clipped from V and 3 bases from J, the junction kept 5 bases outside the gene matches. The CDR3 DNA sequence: TGTGCCAGCAGCACAGGGGGAGGAGACACTGAAGCTTTCTTT. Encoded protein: CASSTGGGDTEAFF.

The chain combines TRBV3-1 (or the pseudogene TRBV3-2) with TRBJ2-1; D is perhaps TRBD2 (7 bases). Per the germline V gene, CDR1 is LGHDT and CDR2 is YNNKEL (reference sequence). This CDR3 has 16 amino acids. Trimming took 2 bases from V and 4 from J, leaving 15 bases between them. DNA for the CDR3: TGTGCCAGCAGCCAACTTAGGGGGGGGTGGTACAATGAGCAGTTCTTC. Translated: CASSQLRGGWYNEQFF.

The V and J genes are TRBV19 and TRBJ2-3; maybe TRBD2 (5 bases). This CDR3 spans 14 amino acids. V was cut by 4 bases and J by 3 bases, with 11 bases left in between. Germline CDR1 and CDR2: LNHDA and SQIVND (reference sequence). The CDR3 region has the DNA TGTGCCAGTAGTAACGGGGAGAGGACAGATACGCAGTATTTT. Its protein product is CASSNGERTDTQYF. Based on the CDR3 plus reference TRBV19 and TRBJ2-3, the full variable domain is DGGITQSPKYLFRKEGQNVTLSCEQNLNHDAMYWYRQDPGQGLRLIYYSQIVNDFQKGDIAEGYSVSREKKESFPLTVTSAQKNPTAFYLCASSNGERTDTQYFGPGTRLTVL.

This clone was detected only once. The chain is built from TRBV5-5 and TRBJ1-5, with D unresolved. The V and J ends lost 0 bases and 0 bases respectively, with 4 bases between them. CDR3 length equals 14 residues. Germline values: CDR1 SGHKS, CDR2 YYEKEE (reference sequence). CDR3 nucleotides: TGTGCCAGCAGCTTGGCGAGTAGCAATCAGCCCCAGCATTTT. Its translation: CASSLASSNQPQHF. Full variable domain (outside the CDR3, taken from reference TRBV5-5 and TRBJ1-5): DAGVTQSPTHLIKTRGQQVTLRCSPISGHKSVSWYQQVLGQGPQFIFQYYEKEERGRGNFPDRFSARQFPNYSSELNVNALLLGDSALYLCASSLASSNQPQHFGDGTRLSIL.

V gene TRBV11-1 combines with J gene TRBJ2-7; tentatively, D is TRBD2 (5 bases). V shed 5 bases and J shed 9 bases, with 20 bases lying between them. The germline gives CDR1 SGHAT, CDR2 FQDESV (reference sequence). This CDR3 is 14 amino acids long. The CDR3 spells CASSPPRTRAAQYF. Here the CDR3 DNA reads TGTGCCAGCAGCCCCCCGAGGACGAGGGCCGCGCAGTACTTC.

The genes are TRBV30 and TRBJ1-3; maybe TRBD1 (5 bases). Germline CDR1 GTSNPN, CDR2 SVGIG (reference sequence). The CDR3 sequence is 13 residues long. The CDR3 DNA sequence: TGTGCTTACGGGAGGGGAACTGGAAACACCATATATTTT. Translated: CAYGRGTGNTIYF.

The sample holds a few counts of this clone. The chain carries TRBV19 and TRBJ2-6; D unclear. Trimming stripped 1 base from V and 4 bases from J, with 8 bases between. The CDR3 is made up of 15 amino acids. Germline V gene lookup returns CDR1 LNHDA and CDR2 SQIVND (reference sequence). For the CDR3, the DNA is TGTGCCAGTAGTATAGTGCGAACGGGGGCCAACGTCCTGACTTTC. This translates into CASSIVRTGANVLTF.

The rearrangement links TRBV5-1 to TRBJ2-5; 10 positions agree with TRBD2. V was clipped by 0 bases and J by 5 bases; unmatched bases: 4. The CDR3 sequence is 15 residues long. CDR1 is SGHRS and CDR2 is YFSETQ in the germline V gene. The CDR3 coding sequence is TGCGCCAGCAGCTTGGGAGATAGCGGGGGGGAGACCCAGTACTTC. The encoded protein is CASSLGDSGGETQYF.

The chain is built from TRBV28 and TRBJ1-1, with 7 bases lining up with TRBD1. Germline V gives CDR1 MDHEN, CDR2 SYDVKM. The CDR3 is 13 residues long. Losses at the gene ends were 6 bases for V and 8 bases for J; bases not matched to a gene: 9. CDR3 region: CASSRDRKIEAFF. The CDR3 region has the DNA TGTGCCAGCAGCCGGGACAGAAAAATAGAAGCTTTCTTT. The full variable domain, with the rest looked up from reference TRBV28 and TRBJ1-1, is DVKVTQSSRYLVKRTGEKVFLECVQDMDHENMFWYRQDPGLGLRLIYFSYDVKMKEKGDIPEGYSVSREKKERFSLILESASTNQTSMYLCASSRDRKIEAFFGQGTRLTVV.

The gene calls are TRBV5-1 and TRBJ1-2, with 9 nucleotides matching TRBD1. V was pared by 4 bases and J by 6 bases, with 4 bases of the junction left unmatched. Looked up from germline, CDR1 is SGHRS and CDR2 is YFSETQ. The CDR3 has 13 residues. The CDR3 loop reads CASSPGTGNGYTF. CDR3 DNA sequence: TGCGCCAGCAGCCCCGGGACAGGGAATGGCTACACCTTC.

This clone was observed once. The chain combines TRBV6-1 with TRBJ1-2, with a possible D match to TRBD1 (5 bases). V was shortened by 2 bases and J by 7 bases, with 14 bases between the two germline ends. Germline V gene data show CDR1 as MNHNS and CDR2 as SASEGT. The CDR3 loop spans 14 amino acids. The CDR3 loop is CASSEWGDRGGYTF. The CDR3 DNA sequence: TGTGCCAGCAGTGAATGGGGGGACCGCGGTGGCTACACCTTC.

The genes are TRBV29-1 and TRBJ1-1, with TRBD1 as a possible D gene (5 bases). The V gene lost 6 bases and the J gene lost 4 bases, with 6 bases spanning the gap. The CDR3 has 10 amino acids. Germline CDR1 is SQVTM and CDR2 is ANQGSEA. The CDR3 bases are TGCAGCGTCCAGGGCACTGAAGCTTTCTTT. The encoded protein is CSVQGTEAFF.